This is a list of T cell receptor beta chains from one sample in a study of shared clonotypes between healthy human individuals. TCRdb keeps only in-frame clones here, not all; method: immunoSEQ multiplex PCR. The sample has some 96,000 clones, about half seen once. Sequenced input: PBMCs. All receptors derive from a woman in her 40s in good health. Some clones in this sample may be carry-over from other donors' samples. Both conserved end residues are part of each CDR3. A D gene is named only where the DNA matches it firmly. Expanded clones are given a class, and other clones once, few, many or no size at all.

CDR3nt: TGCAGCGTTTGGGACGGAGGTCTGGCTTTCTTT; CDR3aa: CSVWDGGLAFF; abundance: medium-sized; d_gene: -; j_gene: TRBJ1-1; v_gene: TRBV29-1
CDR3nt: TGTGCCAGCAGCCAAGAAGCGCGTGGGGCCGGACGGAGGAATTCACCCCTCCACTTT; CDR3aa: CASSQEARGAGRRNSPLHF; abundance: few; d_gene: -; j_gene: TRBJ1-6; v_gene: TRBV4-2
CDR3nt: TGTGCCAGCTCAGGACAGTCGAACACTGAAGCTTTCTTT; CDR3aa: CASSGQSNTEAFF; abundance: few; d_gene: -; j_gene: TRBJ1-1; v_gene: TRBV18
CDR3nt: TGTGCCATCAGTGAGAAGGGACTAGCGGGAGGGACAGATACGCAGTATTTT; CDR3aa: CAISEKGLAGGTDTQYF; abundance: -; d_gene: TRBD2; j_gene: TRBJ2-3; v_gene: TRBV6-4
CDR3nt: TGTGCCAGCAGCTCCCAGGCGTACTATGGCTACACCTTC; CDR3aa: CASSSQAYYGYTF; abundance: few; d_gene: -; j_gene: TRBJ1-2; v_gene: TRBV7-2
CDR3nt: TGTGCCAGCAGCCAGACTAGCGGGAGTAGCTACGAGCAGTACTTC; CDR3aa: CASSQTSGSSYEQYF; abundance: -; d_gene: TRBD2; j_gene: TRBJ2-7; v_gene: TRBV9
CDR3nt: TGCGCCAGCAGCTTGGTCGTGGACTATGGCTACACCTTC; CDR3aa: CASSLVVDYGYTF; abundance: many; d_gene: -; j_gene: TRBJ1-2; v_gene: TRBV5-1
CDR3nt: TGCAGCGTCCCCCCGTGGGGGAGGTCGACAGATACGCAGTATTTT; CDR3aa: CSVPPWGRSTDTQYF; abundance: many; d_gene: -; j_gene: TRBJ2-3; v_gene: TRBV29-1
CDR3nt: TGCGCCAGCAGCTTGGACGGACCCAACACCGGGGAGCTGTTTTTT; CDR3aa: CASSLDGPNTGELFF; abundance: -; d_gene: -; j_gene: TRBJ2-2; v_gene: TRBV5-1
CDR3nt: TGTGCCAGCAGCCGATCAGGGGAAACTGAAGCTTTCTTT; CDR3aa: CASSRSGETEAFF; abundance: -; d_gene: -; j_gene: TRBJ1-1; v_gene: TRBV25-1
CDR3nt: TGTGCCAACAGCCATTGGGGACAGTATTCACCCCTCCACTTT; CDR3aa: CANSHWGQYSPLHF; abundance: once; d_gene: TRBD1; j_gene: TRBJ1-6; v_gene: TRBV14
CDR3nt: TGTGCCAGCAGCAATAGCGGGAGGGCCTCTATAGGTACGCAGTATTTT; CDR3aa: CASSNSGRASIGTQYF; abundance: -; d_gene: TRBD2; j_gene: TRBJ2-3; v_gene: TRBV7-9
CDR3nt: TGTGCCAGCAGTCCCCCCGACGCCGAAAAACTGTTTTTT; CDR3aa: CASSPPDAEKLFF; abundance: -; d_gene: -; j_gene: TRBJ1-4; v_gene: TRBV28
CDR3nt: TGTGCCATCAGTGAGGGACAGCCCAGCGCAGATACGCAGTATTTT; CDR3aa: CAISEGQPSADTQYF; abundance: -; d_gene: -; j_gene: TRBJ2-3; v_gene: TRBV10-3
CDR3nt: TGTGCCAGCAGCGGACAGGGGGGAGAGACCCAGTACTTC; CDR3aa: CASSGQGGETQYF; abundance: many; d_gene: TRBD1; j_gene: TRBJ2-5; v_gene: TRBV28
CDR3nt: TGCGCCAGCAGCCGGAACTACAATGAGCAGTTCTTC; CDR3aa: CASSRNYNEQFF; abundance: many; d_gene: -; j_gene: TRBJ2-1; v_gene: TRBV5-1
CDR3nt: TGTGCCAGCAGCCGCGCTCTGGGTTCCTATGGCTACACCTTC; CDR3aa: CASSRALGSYGYTF; abundance: many; d_gene: -; j_gene: TRBJ1-2; v_gene: TRBV7-9
CDR3nt: TGTGCCTGGAGTGTACTGAAAAAGGGACAGGGGGCGGGCCAAGAGACCCAGTACTTC; CDR3aa: CAWSVLKKGQGAGQETQYF; abundance: -; d_gene: TRBD1; j_gene: TRBJ2-5; v_gene: TRBV30
CDR3nt: TGTGCCAGCAGTGCATCGCAGGGGGCTAGCGAGCAGTACTTC; CDR3aa: CASSASQGASEQYF; abundance: many; d_gene: TRBD1; j_gene: TRBJ2-7; v_gene: TRBV6-4
CDR3nt: TGCAGTGCTGTTGTGGAGACCCAGTACTTC; CDR3aa: CSAVVETQYF; abundance: many; d_gene: -; j_gene: TRBJ2-5; v_gene: TRBV20-1
CDR3nt: TGCAGTGCGATCGACAGTTACGAGCAGTACTTC; CDR3aa: CSAIDSYEQYF; abundance: few; d_gene: -; j_gene: TRBJ2-7; v_gene: TRBV20-1
CDR3nt: TGTGCCAGCAGCCGGAGTCGGGGACAAGAGACCCAGTACTTC; CDR3aa: CASSRSRGQETQYF; abundance: -; d_gene: -; j_gene: TRBJ2-5; v_gene: TRBV7-9
CDR3nt: TGTGCCAGCAGCCGACAGGGGCAGGGCTATGGCTACACCTTC; CDR3aa: CASSRQGQGYGYTF; abundance: -; d_gene: TRBD1; j_gene: TRBJ1-2; v_gene: TRBV5-4
CDR3nt: TGTGCCAGCAGCTTTTCGGGAAATCAGCCCCAGCATTTT; CDR3aa: CASSFSGNQPQHF; abundance: -; d_gene: -; j_gene: TRBJ1-5; v_gene: TRBV7-9
CDR3nt: TGTGCCAGCTCACCACTAACAGGGGTAGAATCTGGGGCCAACGTCCTGACTTTC; CDR3aa: CASSPLTGVESGANVLTF; abundance: -; d_gene: TRBD1; j_gene: TRBJ2-6; v_gene: TRBV18
CDR3nt: TGTGCCAGCAATAAAATAGGGGAAGAAAGGGAGACCCAGTACTTC; CDR3aa: CASNKIGEERETQYF; abundance: few; d_gene: -; j_gene: TRBJ2-5; v_gene: TRBV9
CDR3nt: TGTGCCAGCAGCCTCAGGGTTGGTGAGCAGTTCTTC; CDR3aa: CASSLRVGEQFF; abundance: few; d_gene: -; j_gene: TRBJ2-1; v_gene: TRBV7-6
CDR3nt: TGTGCCAGCAGCTTAGTACTAGCGGGAGCACGGGAGCAGTACTTC; CDR3aa: CASSLVLAGAREQYF; abundance: -; d_gene: TRBD2; j_gene: TRBJ2-5; v_gene: TRBV7-2
CDR3nt: TGCGCCAGCAGCTCAGCGGGCTACGAGCAGTACTTC; CDR3aa: CASSSAGYEQYF; abundance: many; d_gene: -; j_gene: TRBJ2-7; v_gene: TRBV5-1
CDR3nt: TGCAGCGTTGAAGACAGCACAGATACGCAGTATTTT; CDR3aa: CSVEDSTDTQYF; abundance: -; d_gene: -; j_gene: TRBJ2-3; v_gene: TRBV29-1
CDR3nt: TGCGCCAGCAGCCAAGTAGCGGGAGGGCCGGAAGAGACCCAGTACTTC; CDR3aa: CASSQVAGGPEETQYF; abundance: many; d_gene: TRBD2; j_gene: TRBJ2-5; v_gene: TRBV4-1
CDR3nt: TGTGCCATCAGCGACAGGCTAAGCGAGCAGTACTTC; CDR3aa: CAISDRLSEQYF; abundance: -; d_gene: -; j_gene: TRBJ2-7; v_gene: TRBV10-3
CDR3nt: TGTGCCTGGGCCAGGACTGGGGGGACTGAAGCTTTCTTT; CDR3aa: CAWARTGGTEAFF; abundance: many; d_gene: -; j_gene: TRBJ1-1; v_gene: TRBV30
CDR3nt: TGTGCCAGCAGGGCTCAGAACACCGGGGAGCTGTTTTTT; CDR3aa: CASRAQNTGELFF; abundance: -; d_gene: -; j_gene: TRBJ2-2; v_gene: TRBV2